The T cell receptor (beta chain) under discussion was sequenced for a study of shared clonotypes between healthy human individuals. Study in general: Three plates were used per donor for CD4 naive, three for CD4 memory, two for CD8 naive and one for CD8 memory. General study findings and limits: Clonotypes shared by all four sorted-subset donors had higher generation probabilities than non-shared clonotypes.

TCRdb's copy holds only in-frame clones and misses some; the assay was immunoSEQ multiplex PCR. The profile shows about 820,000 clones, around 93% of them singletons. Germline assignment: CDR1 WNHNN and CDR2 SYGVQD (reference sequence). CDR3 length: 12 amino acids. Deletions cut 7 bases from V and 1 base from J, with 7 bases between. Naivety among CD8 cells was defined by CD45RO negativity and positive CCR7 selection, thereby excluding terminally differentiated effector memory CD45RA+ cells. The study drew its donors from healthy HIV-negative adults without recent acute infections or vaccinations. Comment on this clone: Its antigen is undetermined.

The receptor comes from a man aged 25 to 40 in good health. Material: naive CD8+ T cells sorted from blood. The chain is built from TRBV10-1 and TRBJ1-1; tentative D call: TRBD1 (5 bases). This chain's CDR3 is CASKGENTEAFF. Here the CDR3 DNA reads TGCGCCAGCAAAGGGGAGAACACTGAAGCTTTCTTT.